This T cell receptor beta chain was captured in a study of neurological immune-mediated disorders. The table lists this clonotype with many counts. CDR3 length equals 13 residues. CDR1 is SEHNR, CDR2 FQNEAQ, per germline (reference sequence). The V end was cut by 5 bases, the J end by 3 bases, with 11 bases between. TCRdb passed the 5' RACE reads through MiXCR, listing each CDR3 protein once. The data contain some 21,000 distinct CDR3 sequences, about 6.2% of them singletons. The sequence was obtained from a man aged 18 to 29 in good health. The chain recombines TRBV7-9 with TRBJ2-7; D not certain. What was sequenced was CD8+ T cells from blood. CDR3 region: CASSPSSNYEQYF. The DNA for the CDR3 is TGTGCCAGCAGCCCATCGAGCAACTACGAGCAGTACTTC.